The T cell receptor beta chain described here comes from a study of Ad26.COV2.S vaccination and SARS-CoV-2 variants (dated by TCRdb to the early 2020s). Some background on the complete study: Donors in the vaccine arm were drawn from COV1001, a phase I-IIa trial of Ad26.COV2.S in healthy adults that was multicentre, randomized, double-blind and placebo-controlled. Ad26.COV2.S was given intramuscularly at 5x10^10 or 1x10^11 viral particles, as a single shot or as two shots 56 days apart. TCRbeta repertoire sequencing served as the tool for gauging how specific and how broad the SARS-CoV-2-reactive T cell receptors were following Ad26.COV2.S vaccination. A total of approximately 32 samples were included in the TCR-sequenced set, comprising about 20 Ad26.COV2.S vaccine recipients, 5 placebo recipients and 8 SARS-CoV-2 convalescent individuals. Trial participants were randomized into five groups of five: low-dose or high-dose Ad26.COV2.S given once or twice, or placebo on both occasions. Blinding of investigators to trial group allocation was maintained during experiments and outcome assessment. The study at large found these results: Non-spike TCR breadth was comparable between vaccine and placebo recipients, consistent with the vaccine containing only spike. Comparing responses between vaccine doses or regimens was not something the study was powered to do. The authors noted that the TCR breadth and depth analyses may have underestimated total T cell responses. After vaccination, substantial breadth of spike-specific CD8+ and CD4+ T cell responses was reported. Ad26.COV2.S recipients had higher spike-specific TCR breadth than placebo recipients (P = 0.0014).

To note about this clone: Its antigen remains undetermined. Base qualities are not provided; no much larger clone lies one nucleotide away.

Including the terminal cysteine and phenylalanine, the CDR3 comprises 16 residues. The read is trimmed to its CDR3 DNA, 48 bases read in frame from base 1. In the germline V gene, CDR1 corresponds to SGHRS and CDR2 to YFSETQ. V ends up 4 bases short and J 2 bases short, with an unmatched junction base count of 9. The immunoSEQ Assay was the method used to sequence TCRbeta CDR3 regions. After extraction, genomic DNA underwent amplification by bias-controlled multiplex PCR, followed by high-throughput sequencing. As for the authors' bioinformatics: To quantify the absolute abundance of every unique TCRbeta CDR3 region, sequences were collapsed and filtered. T cell fraction was estimated by normalizing TCRbeta template counts to usable DNA, with usable DNA measured through amplification of reference genes found in all nucleated cells. Repertoire TCRs were annotated as SARS-CoV-2-specific by exact matching of V gene, CDR3 amino acid sequence and J gene to a known reactive TCR set. The reference SARS-CoV-2 TCR set was obtained from MIRA and was filtered for enrichment in COVID-19-positive ImmuneCODE repertoires, whereby public or cross-reactive TCRs were removed. Based on the MIRA antigens, annotated TCRs were further analysed at the level of specific ORF or position within ORF. Breadth was defined as annotated unique rearrangements over total unique productive rearrangements; depth was the summed frequency of those rearrangements. Two-sided Wilcoxon rank-sum tests were applied when comparing TCR breadth between groups. TCRdb carries this immuneACCESS record with in-frame sequences only. Its versions omit some clonotypes, under half of them owing to an unresolved V gene in the studies checked, with the rest unexplained. V, J and clone size are taken as reported in that table, and D and trimming were inferred from the DNA itself. In this sample the table shows around 300,000 clones, 75% to 90% of which occur a single time. The ten most abundant clones make up over 8.5% of the sample.

The meaning of the sample's treatment or condition label: roughly 18 received Ad26.COV2.S at low or high dose, single or two shots; 5 received placebo; per-sample allocation not given. Repertoires of vaccine and placebo recipients were sequenced from samples collected on day 63 after the first injection. Between 29 July and 7 August 2020, Cohort 1b enrolled fewer than 30 adults aged 18-55 years at one site in Boston, USA. Ad26.COV2.S was a replication-incompetent adenovirus type 26 vector expressing a prefusion-stabilized SARS-CoV-2 spike protein from the original Wuhan strain. The specimen comprised peripheral blood, sampled in a trial of Ad26.COV2.S vaccine versus placebo. This receptor chain uses TRBV5-1 and TRBJ1-1; 9 central bases correspond to TRBD1. This TCR derives from a person aged 18 to 59 who received the Ad26.COV2.S COVID-19 vaccine or a placebo. The DNA sequence reads TGCGCCAGCAGCACACAGGGGGCGCGTATTAACACTGAAGCTTTCTTT. Its amino acids are CASSTQGARINTEAFF.